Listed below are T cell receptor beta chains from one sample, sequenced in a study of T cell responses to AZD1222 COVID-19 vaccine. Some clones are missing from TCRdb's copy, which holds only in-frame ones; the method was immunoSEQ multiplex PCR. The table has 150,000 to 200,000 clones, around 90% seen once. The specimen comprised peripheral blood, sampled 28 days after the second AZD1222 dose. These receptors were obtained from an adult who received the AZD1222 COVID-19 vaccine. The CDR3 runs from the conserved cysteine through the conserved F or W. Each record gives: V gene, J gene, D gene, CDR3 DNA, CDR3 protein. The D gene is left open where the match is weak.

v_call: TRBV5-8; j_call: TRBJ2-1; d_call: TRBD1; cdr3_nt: TGTGCCAGCAATTCAGGGGGCGATGAGCAGTTCTTC; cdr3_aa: CASNSGGDEQFF
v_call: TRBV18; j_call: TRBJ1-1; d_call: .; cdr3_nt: TGTGCCAGCTCACCGGGGCCGGGGAACACTGAAGCTTTCTTT; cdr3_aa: CASSPGPGNTEAFF
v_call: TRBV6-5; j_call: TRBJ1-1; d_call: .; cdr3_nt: TGTGCCAGCAGGGACAGATTGAACACTGAAGCTTTCTTT; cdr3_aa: CASRDRLNTEAFF
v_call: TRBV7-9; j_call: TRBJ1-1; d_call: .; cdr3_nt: TGTGCCAGCAGCTTAGGAGGCGGAATGAACACTGAAGCTTTCTTT; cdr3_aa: CASSLGGGMNTEAFF
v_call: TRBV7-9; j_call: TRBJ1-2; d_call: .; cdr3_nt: TGTGCCAGCAGCCCCTCATCAACCTATGGCTACACCTTC; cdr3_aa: CASSPSSTYGYTF
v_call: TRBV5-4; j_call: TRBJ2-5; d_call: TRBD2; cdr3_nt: TGTGCCAGCAGCCCAGGGGGACTAGCGGAGAGGAAGACCCAGTACTTC; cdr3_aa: CASSPGGLAERKTQYF
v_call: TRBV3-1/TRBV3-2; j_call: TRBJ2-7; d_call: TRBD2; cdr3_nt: TGTGCCAGCAGCCAAGTAAGCGGGAGGGCCGGCGAGCAGTACTTC; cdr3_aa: CASSQVSGRAGEQYF
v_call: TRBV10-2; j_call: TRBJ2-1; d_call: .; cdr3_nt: TGCGCCAGCAGCCAGGGGACCTCCTACAATGAGCAGTTCTTC; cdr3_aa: CASSQGTSYNEQFF
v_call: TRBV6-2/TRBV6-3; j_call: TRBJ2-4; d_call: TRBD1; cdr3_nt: TGTGCCAGCAGTCCACGGACAGGACTAGCCAAAAACATTCAGTACTTC; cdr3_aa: CASSPRTGLAKNIQYF
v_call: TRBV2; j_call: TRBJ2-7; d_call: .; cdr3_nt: TGTGCCAGCAGGGTCGCTCGCGAGCAGTACTTC; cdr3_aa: CASRVAREQYF
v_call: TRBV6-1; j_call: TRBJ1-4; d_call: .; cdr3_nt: TGTGCCAGCAGTGAAGGGGTTTTTGCTAATGAAAAACTGTTTTTT; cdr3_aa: CASSEGVFANEKLFF
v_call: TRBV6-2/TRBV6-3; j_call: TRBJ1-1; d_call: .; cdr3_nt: TGTGCCAGCAGTTACAGGAGGCTCATGAACACTGAAGCTTTCTTT; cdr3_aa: CASSYRRLMNTEAFF